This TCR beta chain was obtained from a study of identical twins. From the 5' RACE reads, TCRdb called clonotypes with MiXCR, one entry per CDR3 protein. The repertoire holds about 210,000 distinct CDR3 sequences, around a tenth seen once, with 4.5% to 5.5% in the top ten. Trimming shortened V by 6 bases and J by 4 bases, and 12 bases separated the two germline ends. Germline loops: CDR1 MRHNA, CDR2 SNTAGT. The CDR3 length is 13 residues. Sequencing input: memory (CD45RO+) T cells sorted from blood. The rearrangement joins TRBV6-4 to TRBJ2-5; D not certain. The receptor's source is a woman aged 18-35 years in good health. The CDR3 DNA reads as TGTGCCAGCAGCCCCATAAGAGGAGAGACCCAGTACTTC. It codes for CASSPIRGETQYF.